This entry lists 3 T cell receptor beta chains sequenced from one sample in a study of blood T cell repertoires in COVID-19. Profiling relied on immunoSEQ multiplex PCR, and the TCRdb table lists in-frame clones only, not all of them. The table has 150,000 or so clones, roughly nine tenths seen once. What was sequenced was peripheral blood. The receptors were gathered from a young man with COVID-19, enrolled during active disease.

This clone was detected only once. The chain combines TRBV7-8 with TRBJ2-3; no firm D call. Trimming stripped 5 bases from V and 1 base from J, with 10 bases between. The CDR3 has 14 amino acids. From germline, CDR1 is SGHVS and CDR2 FQNEAQ. CDR3 protein: CASSPSRRTDTQYF. CDR3 DNA: TGTGCCAGCAGCCCCTCTAGGCGCACAGATACGCAGTATTTT.

The rearrangement links TRBV6-6 to TRBJ1-4; no reliable D call. This CDR3 has 16 amino acids. Trimming pared 2 bases from V and 6 bases from J, leaving 16 bases between. CDR1 and CDR2 from the germline V gene are MNHNY and SVGAGI (reference sequence). The CDR3 coding sequence is TGTGCCAGCAGTTACCCACCCCGGGATCCATATGAAAAACTGTTTTTT. Its protein is CASSYPPRDPYEKLFF.

The chain recombines TRBV3-1 (or the pseudogene TRBV3-2) with TRBJ2-1; D gene ambiguous. CDR1 is LGHDT, CDR2 YNNKEL, per germline (reference sequence). The CDR3 sequence is 12 residues long. The ends were cut back, 0 bases at V and 8 bases at J, with 5 bases in the middle. The CDR3 loop is CASSQDSYEQFF. The CDR3 nucleotides read TGTGCCAGCAGCCAAGATAGCTATGAGCAGTTCTTC.